Following are 13 T cell receptor beta chains from one sample sequenced in a study of control samples from healthy donors and cancer patients. Clones were sequenced by immunoSEQ multiplex PCR, and TCRdb holds only the in-frame ones, with some missing. The data contain approximately 100,000 clones, more than 85% of them seen just once; the ten biggest clones take up under 20%. Sequencing was performed on blood. The source is a woman aged 50 to 65 in good health.

The gene calls are TRBV27 and TRBJ2-3; possibly TRBD1 or TRBD2 for D (6 bases each). CDR1 is MNHEY, CDR2 SMNVEV, per germline (reference sequence). The CDR3 sequence is 16 residues long. V dropped 6 bases and J dropped 2 bases, with 18 bases sitting between them. Here the CDR3 reads CASSLGVRGPTDTQYF. The DNA of the CDR3 is TGTGCCAGCAGCCTAGGGGTACGGGGGCCCACAGATACGCAGTATTTT.

The J gene is TRBJ1-1, the V gene TRBV30, with TRBD1 as a possible D gene (6 bases). V dropped 3 bases and J dropped 3 bases, with 11 bases sitting between them. The CDR3 consists of 13 residues. Germline CDR1 reads GTSNPN; CDR2 reads SVGIG (reference sequence). The CDR3 is CAWRGGLYTEAFF. DNA for the CDR3: TGTGCCTGGAGAGGGGGGCTCTACACTGAAGCTTTCTTT.

This sequence joins TRBV19 and TRBJ2-1, with D possibly matching TRBD2 (5 bases). CDR3 size: 13 residues. Trimming removed 5 bases at V and 3 bases at J, with 8 bases between. The germline CDR1 and CDR2 sequences are LNHDA and SQIVND (reference sequence). The CDR3 loop reads CASSGRDYNEQFF. The DNA of the CDR3 is TGTGCCAGTAGTGGCCGGGACTACAATGAGCAGTTCTTC. Using reference TRBV19 and TRBJ2-1 for the parts outside the CDR3, the full variable domain is DGGITQSPKYLFRKEGQNVTLSCEQNLNHDAMYWYRQDPGQGLRLIYYSQIVNDFQKGDIAEGYSVSREKKESFPLTVTSAQKNPTAFYLCASSGRDYNEQFFGPGTRLTVL.

The chain has TRBV9 and TRBJ2-5, with D perhaps TRBD2 (6 bases). The CDR3 length is 13 residues. V shed 4 bases and J shed 4 bases, with 11 bases lying between them. The germline V gene has CDR1 SGDLS and CDR2 YYNGEE. Here the CDR3 DNA reads TGTGCCAGCAGCACGACTAGTCTAGAGACCCAGTACTTC. Amino acid sequence: CASSTTSLETQYF.

This chain joins TRBV4-1 and TRBJ2-1, with TRBD1 as a possible D gene (6 bases). This CDR3 spans 13 amino acids. Deletions cut 1 base from V and 7 bases from J, with 8 bases between. Germline V lookup: CDR1 MGHRA, CDR2 YSYEKL. The DNA for the CDR3 is TGCGCCAGCAGCCAAGTAGGGGGTAATGAGCAGTTCTTC. This encodes CASSQVGGNEQFF.

The chain is built from TRBV6-1 and TRBJ2-3; 8 bases match TRBD2. Germline CDR1 is MNHNS and CDR2 is SASEGT. The V segment lost 2 bases and the J segment 3 bases; nucleotides outside the gene matches: 4. The CDR3 runs to 15 residues. This chain's CDR3 is CASSEPGLGTDTQYF. CDR3 nucleotides: TGTGCCAGCAGTGAACCGGGACTAGGTACAGATACGCAGTATTTT.

The chain is built from TRBV2 and TRBJ2-4; possible D gene TRBD1, 5 bases. Germline CDR1 is SNHLY and CDR2 is FYNNEI. V lost 6 bases, J lost 7 bases, and 16 bases lay in between. The CDR3 contains 14 residues. The CDR3 sequence: CASRGQSQGNIQYF. CDR3 sequence (DNA): TGTGCCAGCAGGGGCCAGTCTCAGGGTAACATTCAGTACTTC.

The V call is TRBV30, the J call TRBJ2-1, with D possibly being TRBD1 or TRBD2 (5 bases each). Germline V gene sequence: CDR1 GTSNPN, CDR2 SVGIG (reference sequence). The CDR3 runs to 13 residues. Trimming removed 8 bases from V and 2 bases from J, with 13 bases in between. CDR3 loop: CATIGTAYNEQFF. The CDR3 DNA reads TGTGCCACCATTGGGACCGCCTACAATGAGCAGTTCTTC.

The CDR3 reads CASSPIRELKETQYF. The CDR3 coding sequence is TGTGCCAGCAGTCCCATAAGGGAGCTGAAAGAGACCCAGTACTTC. V and J are TRBV6-1 and TRBJ2-5; weak D call: TRBD2 (5 bases). This CDR3 comprises 15 residues. The ends were cut back, 5 bases at V and 3 bases at J, with 16 bases in the middle. The germline V gene has CDR1 MNHNS and CDR2 SASEGT.

The chain joins TRBV24-1 to TRBJ2-5, with D hard to call. This CDR3 region has 15 residues. With 3 bases removed from V and 5 bases from J, the gap between germline ends came to 15 bases. Germline V lookup: CDR1 KGHDR, CDR2 SFDVKD. In DNA, the CDR3 is TGTGCCACCAGTGATCCCCGGACCCTGAGGGAGACCCAGTACTTC. This codes for CATSDPRTLRETQYF.

The chain employs TRBV15 and TRBJ1-2; the D gene is possibly TRBD1 (6 bases). Germline lookup yields CDR1 LNHNV and CDR2 YYDKDF (reference sequence). The germline V and J ends were trimmed by 2 bases and 4 bases, with 20 bases remaining between them. The CDR3 totals 17 residues. CDR3 sequence: CATSRLPGSDRLYGYTF. CDR3 bases: TGTGCCACCAGCAGACTCCCGGGCTCGGACAGACTCTATGGCTACACCTTC.

This clone has ten or more counts. The chain couples TRBV27 to TRBJ1-3; a weak D match, TRBD1 (6 bases). Trimming stripped 5 bases from V and 0 bases from J, with 11 bases between. CDR1 is MNHEY, CDR2 SMNVEV, per germline (reference sequence). The CDR3 sequence is 15 residues long. The CDR3 protein is CASSLQGSSGNTIYF. The CDR3 DNA is TGTGCCAGCAGTCTACAGGGAAGCTCTGGAAACACCATATATTTT.

CDR3 sequence (DNA): TGTGCCTGGAGCCCGGGAGGGCAGGCTGTAGGCTACACCTTC. As protein: CAWSPGGQAVGYTF. The chain couples TRBV30 to TRBJ1-2; D unresolved. This CDR3 has 14 residues. Germline CDR1 GTSNPN, CDR2 SVGIG (reference sequence). V was pared by 3 bases and J by 8 bases, with 19 bases between.